This entry lists 29 T cell receptor beta chains sequenced from one sample in a study of cytomegalovirus exposure and HLA in healthy donors. Assay: immunoSEQ multiplex PCR; the TCRdb copy retains only in-frame clones and omits some. There are 130,000 to 150,000 clones in the sample; about 83% occur only once, and roughly 1.4% lies in the top ten. Sequenced: PBMCs. The receptors shown here come from a woman aged 25 to 45 in good health and CMV-seronegative.

The chain has TRBV6-1 and TRBJ2-7, with TRBD1 identical over 9 bases. CDR1 MNHNS and CDR2 SASEGT come from the germline V gene. The V segment lost 4 bases and the J segment 2 bases; nucleotides outside the gene matches: 9. This CDR3 has 16 amino acids. The CDR3 DNA sequence: TGTGCCAGCAGTGTAAAAACCGGGACAGGGCCCTACGAGCAGTACTTC. It specifies CASSVKTGTGPYEQYF.

The chain has TRBV7-9 and TRBJ2-2; TRBD1 might be the D (6 bases). Germline CDR1 reads SEHNR; CDR2 reads FQNEAQ (reference sequence). CDR3 length equals 13 residues. Trimming took off 5 bases at V and 6 bases at J, with 10 bases between the two ends. The CDR3 DNA reads TGTGCCAGCAGCGTTACAGGGTCCGGGGAGCTGTTTTTT. Its protein is CASSVTGSGELFF.

The chain combines TRBV27 with TRBJ1-5; D is undetermined. Trimming stripped 5 bases from V and 9 bases from J, with 17 bases between. The CDR3 totals 14 residues. Germline V gene lookup returns CDR1 MNHEY and CDR2 SMNVEV (reference sequence). CDR3: CASSLRGPARPQHF. The CDR3 DNA sequence: TGTGCCAGCAGTCTCAGAGGGCCCGCTAGGCCCCAGCATTTT.

On this clone: Distinct nucleotide sequences in the sample also encode this CDR3. The gene calls are TRBV7-2 and TRBJ1-6, with no clear D. The CDR3 is 16 residues long. Germline V lookup: CDR1 SGHTA, CDR2 FQGNSA. Trimming took 1 base from V and 0 from J, leaving 7 bases between them. The CDR3 DNA is TGTGCCAGCAGCTTAGGCCCGAGCTCCTATAATTCACCCCTCCACTTT. Residues: CASSLGPSSYNSPLHF.

This clone occurred a few times. CDR3 residues: CATSRDNFGLAGGYEQYF. The CDR3 region has the DNA TGTGCCACCAGCAGAGATAACTTTGGACTAGCGGGGGGCTACGAGCAGTACTTC. The V and J genes are TRBV15 and TRBJ2-7; 14 bases match TRBD2. With 0 bases clipped from V and 3 bases from J, the junction kept 7 bases outside the gene matches. Germline assignment: CDR1 LNHNV and CDR2 YYDKDF (reference sequence). The CDR3 loop spans 18 amino acids. The full variable domain, in which reference TRBV15 and TRBJ2-7 provide the parts outside the CDR3, is DAMVIQNPRYQVTQFGKPVTLSCSQTLNHNVMYWYQQKSSQAPKLLFHYYDKDFNNEADTPDNFQSRRPNTSFCFLDIRSPGLGDTAMYLCATSRDNFGLAGGYEQYFGPGTRLTVT.

This sequence joins TRBV5-1 and TRBJ2-5; TRBD1 matches at 11 bases. The CDR3 sequence is 15 residues long. The germline CDR1 and CDR2 sequences are SGHRS and YFSETQ. V gave up 4 bases and J gave up 5 bases; unmatched junction bases: 7. The CDR3 DNA is TGCGCCAGCAGCGTCGGACAGGGGGCCGGGGAGACCCAGTACTTC. This sequence encodes CASSVGQGAGETQYF.

The chain joins TRBV27 to TRBJ2-3; perhaps TRBD1 as D (5 bases). V was clipped by 6 bases and J by 1 base, with 17 bases between them. The length of the CDR3 is 16 residues. Germline V gene sequence: CDR1 MNHEY, CDR2 SMNVEV (reference sequence). The DNA for the CDR3 is TGTGCCAGCAGCCCATTGGGGCCCCGGGGCACAGATACGCAGTATTTT. Translation: CASSPLGPRGTDTQYF.

The rearrangement uses TRBV6-6 and TRBJ2-7, with TRBD1 matching 8 bases. The CDR3 spans 14 residues. V shed 7 bases and J 4 bases; nucleotides not matched to a gene: 9. The germline CDR1 and CDR2 sequences are MNHNY and SVGAGI (reference sequence). The CDR3 DNA is TGTGCCAGCATTACCGGACAGGGCAGATACGAGCAGTACTTC. This codes for CASITGQGRYEQYF.

The rearrangement links TRBV27 to TRBJ1-1; D is unresolved. With 2 bases removed from V and 1 base from J, the gap between germline ends came to 8 bases. The CDR3 loop spans 14 amino acids. Germline V CDR1 and CDR2: MNHEY, SMNVEV (reference sequence). In DNA, the CDR3 is TGTGCCAGCAGTTTAATGGAGGGGAACACTGAAGCTTTCTTT. It yields the protein CASSLMEGNTEAFF.

The chain is built from TRBV7-3 and TRBJ1-1; 7 bases are shared with TRBD1. Germline loops: CDR1 SGHTA, CDR2 FQGTGA. J lost 5 bases, V lost 2 bases, and 8 bases had no gene match. The CDR3 extends over 15 amino acids. CDR3 amino acids: CASSLYGQVGTEAFF. The DNA for the CDR3 is TGTGCCAGCAGCTTATACGGACAGGTAGGGACTGAAGCTTTCTTT. Based on the CDR3 plus reference TRBV7-3 and TRBJ1-1, the full variable domain is GAGVSQTPSNKVTEKGKYVELRCDPISGHTALYWYRQSLGQGPEFLIYFQGTGAADDSGLPNDRFFAVRPEGSVSTLKIQRTERGDSAVYLCASSLYGQVGTEAFFGQGTRLTVV.

This clone was found a few times. The chain is built from TRBV7-2 and TRBJ1-5; D perhaps matches TRBD1 (5 bases). Germline CDR1 is SGHTA and CDR2 is FQGNSA. The CDR3 runs 13 residues. V was shortened by 5 bases and J by 1 base, with 6 bases between the two germline ends. Here the CDR3 reads CASSRGSNQPQHF. The CDR3 DNA reads TGTGCCAGCAGCCGGGGGAGCAATCAGCCCCAGCATTTT.

This chain links TRBV27 with TRBJ2-3, with 8 bases that match TRBD1. The CDR3 has 14 amino acids. V dropped 4 bases and J dropped 3; count of bases not matched to a gene: 3. The V gene's germline CDR1 is MNHEY and CDR2 SMNVEV (reference sequence). The CDR3 loop reads CASSWDRLTDTQYF. The CDR3 nucleotides are TGTGCCAGCAGTTGGGACAGGTTAACAGATACGCAGTATTTT.

With regard to this clone: A junction boundary mismatches the germline segment, possibly from a read error. The genes are TRBV5-6 and TRBJ2-7; 7 nucleotides line up with TRBD2. The CDR3 has 14 amino acids. From germline, CDR1 is SGHDT and CDR2 YYEEEE. The CDR3 DNA follows: TGTGCCAGCAGCTACGCCGGGACTACGGCTCGGTGGGGGTTC. Translating gives CASSYAGTTARWGF.

The CDR3 sequence is CASSITDRDSPLHF. The CDR3 coding sequence is TGTGCCAGTAGTATTACGGACAGAGATTCACCCCTCCACTTT. This chain connects TRBV19 to TRBJ1-6; the D gene is possibly TRBD1 (6 bases). This CDR3 is 14 amino acids long. The germline V gene encodes CDR1 LNHDA and CDR2 SQIVND (reference sequence). Trimming removed 3 bases from V and 8 bases from J, with 11 bases in between.

This clone has a single count. The V call is TRBV5-1, the J call TRBJ2-1, with 12 bases identical to TRBD2. CDR3 size: 18 residues. Germline CDR1 reads SGHRS; CDR2 reads YFSETQ. The junction had 9 bases not matched to a gene; V was cut back by 1 base and J by 4 bases. CDR3 sequence (DNA): TGCGCCAGCAGCTTGAGGGGGACAACTAGCGGGGGGTACAATGAGCAGTTCTTC. Its translation: CASSLRGTTSGGYNEQFF.

The chain recombines TRBV5-1 with TRBJ2-5; D is unresolved. There are 13 residues in the CDR3. From germline, CDR1 is SGHRS and CDR2 YFSETQ. With 1 base removed from V and 4 bases from J, the gap between germline ends came to 8 bases. In DNA, the CDR3 is TGCGCCAGCAGCTTGACGCTAGGAGAGACCCAGTACTTC. Protein sequence: CASSLTLGETQYF.

The V gene is TRBV4-2, the J gene TRBJ1-2; no firm D call. The germline gives CDR1 LGHNA, CDR2 YNFKEQ. V was shortened by 0 bases and J by 2 bases, with 16 bases between the two germline ends. CDR3 length: 17 residues. The CDR3 region has the DNA TGTGCCAGCAGCCAAGAGACGACAAGAACAAGGAACTATGGCTACACCTTC. This encodes CASSQETTRTRNYGYTF.

V usage is TRBV4-3 and J usage is TRBJ2-1, with 8 bases aligning to TRBD2. The length of the CDR3 is 18 residues. Germline values: CDR1 LGHNA, CDR2 YSLEER. V lost 1 base, J lost 7 bases, and 15 bases stayed unmatched. CDR3 sequence: CASSQVGGRGVLGNEQFF. The DNA of the CDR3 is TGCGCCAGCAGCCAAGTTGGGGGGCGGGGGGTTCTCGGGAATGAGCAGTTCTTC.

This rearrangement joins TRBV11-1 to TRBJ1-6; no clear D gene. The germline V and J ends were trimmed by 0 bases and 7 bases, with 7 bases remaining between them. The CDR3 has 14 amino acids. The germline gives CDR1 SGHAT, CDR2 FQDESV (reference sequence). The CDR3 reads CASSLAWRNSPLHF. The CDR3, as DNA: TGTGCCAGCAGCTTAGCGTGGAGGAATTCACCCCTCCACTTT.

The chain joins TRBV28 to TRBJ1-6, with a possible D match to TRBD1 (5 bases). CDR1 is MDHEN, CDR2 SYDVKM, per germline. The CDR3 loop spans 13 amino acids. The V end was cut by 5 bases, the J end by 14 bases, with 16 bases between. The CDR3 spells CASSPGGQGSLHF. The DNA of the CDR3 is TGTGCCAGCAGTCCAGGTGGGCAGGGCTCCCTCCACTTT.

This chain joins TRBV5-4 and TRBJ2-3, with TRBD2 matching over 14 bases. CDR1 is SGHNT, CDR2 YYREEE, per germline (reference sequence). The CDR3 sequence is 17 residues long. After removal of 4 bases from V and 3 bases from J, the junction contained 7 bases not matched to a gene. The CDR3 is CASSPKTSGGATDTQYF. CDR3 coding DNA: TGTGCCAGCAGCCCCAAGACTAGCGGGGGGGCAACAGATACGCAGTATTTT.

The chain joins TRBV7-3 to TRBJ2-1, with D tentatively TRBD1 (5 bases). Germline assignment: CDR1 SGHTA and CDR2 FQGTGA. V shed 4 bases and J shed 4 bases, with 8 bases lying between them. The CDR3 sequence is 13 residues long. Written as DNA, the CDR3 is TGTGCCAGCAGCTCCGACAGTTACAATGAGCAGTTCTTC. Protein: CASSSDSYNEQFF.

The chain combines TRBV5-1 with TRBJ2-1; 10 positions match TRBD1. J lost 6 bases, V lost 2 bases, and 5 bases had no gene match. Per the germline V gene, CDR1 is SGHRS and CDR2 is YFSETQ. The CDR3 loop spans 15 amino acids. CDR3 protein: CASSFGTGVGNEQFF. The CDR3 DNA reads TGCGCCAGCAGCTTCGGGACAGGGGTGGGCAATGAGCAGTTCTTC.

The CDR3 nucleotides read TGTGCCAGCACCCGAGGTGCGGGCAGTGCCTACGAGCAGTACTTC. It encodes CASTRGAGSAYEQYF. The V and J genes are TRBV7-6 and TRBJ2-7, with a tentative D call TRBD2 (5 bases). Germline values: CDR1 SGHVS, CDR2 FNYEAQ. The length of the CDR3 is 15 residues. V shed 7 bases and J shed 2 bases, with 18 bases lying between them.

This chain links TRBV6-5 with TRBJ1-1; D is uncertain. CDR3 length: 11 amino acids. V was shortened by 2 bases and J by 7 bases, with 5 bases between the two germline ends. CDR1 and CDR2 from the germline V gene are MNHEY and SVGAGI. CDR3 coding DNA: TGTGCCAGCAGTTACGCGGGTGAAGCTTTCTTT. It yields the protein CASSYAGEAFF.

The V call is TRBV19, the J call TRBJ1-1; weak D call: TRBD1 (5 bases). Trimming cost V 9 bases and J 5 bases, with 25 bases left between them. Germline V CDR1 and CDR2: LNHDA, SQIVND (reference sequence). CDR3 length: 16 amino acids. The DNA for the CDR3 is TGTGCCAGGACTGGGAACAGGACGGCCGGCGCAACTGAAGCTTTCTTT. It yields the protein CARTGNRTAGATEAFF.

The chain carries TRBV10-3 and TRBJ1-4; D is ambiguous. The germline CDR1 and CDR2 sequences are ENHRY and SYGVKD. The V end lost 3 bases, the J end lost 2 bases, and 10 bases lay between the germline ends. This CDR3 is 15 amino acids long. The CDR3 spells CAISDAGHTNEKLFF. CDR3 DNA sequence: TGTGCCATCAGTGACGCAGGCCATACTAATGAAAAACTGTTTTTT.

V gene TRBV7-9 combines with J gene TRBJ2-7, with 7 nucleotides matching TRBD1. Germline CDR1 reads SEHNR; CDR2 reads FQNEAQ (reference sequence). V lost 0 bases, J lost 5 bases, and 10 bases stayed unmatched. The CDR3 loop spans 16 amino acids. Here the CDR3 reads CASSLAGGGLRDEQYF. The CDR3 nucleotides are TGTGCCAGCAGCTTAGCAGGGGGCGGGCTTCGGGACGAGCAGTACTTC. Full variable domain (missing parts from reference TRBV7-9 and TRBJ2-7): DTGVSQNPRHKITKRGQNVTFRCDPISEHNRLYWYRQTLGQGPEFLTYFQNEAQLEKSRLLSDRFSAERPKGSFSTLEIQRTEQGDSAMYLCASSLAGGGLRDEQYFGPGTRLTVT.

The chain links TRBV19 to TRBJ2-7; 11 bases match TRBD1. Germline V gene lookup returns CDR1 LNHDA and CDR2 SQIVND (reference sequence). This CDR3 comprises 15 residues. Losses at the gene ends were 3 bases for V and 3 bases for J; bases not matched to a gene: 4. The CDR3 DNA is TGTGCCAGTAGTATCTCCGGGACAGGGGGCTACGAGCAGTACTTC. This translates into CASSISGTGGYEQYF.